This TCR beta chain came from a study of early T cells in non-severe SARS-CoV-2 infection. Unique molecular identifiers were added to individual cDNA molecules. TCRdb called the 5' RACE reads again in MiXCR, with one record for every CDR3 protein. Among roughly 90,000 distinct CDR3 sequences, over 11% were seen once, and the ten largest hold approximately 3.3%. This clonotype was observed a few times. The CDR3 is 14 amino acids. V was cut by 1 base and J by 6 bases, with 9 bases left in between. Germline V gene sequence: CDR1 MGHRA, CDR2 YSYEKL. The sample taken for sequencing was whole blood. This sequence was found in an adult who was a healthcare worker with PCR-confirmed SARS-CoV-2 infection or an uninfected control (not recorded which). The gene calls are TRBV4-1 and TRBJ2-2; weak D call: TRBD1 (5 bases). CDR3 in DNA: TGCGCCAGCAGCCAAGGGCTAGGGGCCGGGGAGCTGTTTTTT. Protein: CASSQGLGAGELFF.